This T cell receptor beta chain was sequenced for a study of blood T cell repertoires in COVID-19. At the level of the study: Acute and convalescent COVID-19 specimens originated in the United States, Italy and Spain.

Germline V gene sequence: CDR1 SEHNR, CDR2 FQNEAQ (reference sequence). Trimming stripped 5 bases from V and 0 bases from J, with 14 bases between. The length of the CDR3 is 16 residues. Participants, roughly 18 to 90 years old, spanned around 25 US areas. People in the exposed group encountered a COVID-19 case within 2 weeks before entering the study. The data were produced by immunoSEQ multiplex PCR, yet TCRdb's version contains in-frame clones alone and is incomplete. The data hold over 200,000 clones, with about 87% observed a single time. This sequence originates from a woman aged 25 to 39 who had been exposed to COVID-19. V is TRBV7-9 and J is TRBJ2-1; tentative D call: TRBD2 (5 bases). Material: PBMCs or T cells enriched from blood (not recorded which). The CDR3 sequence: CASSPGWRVSYNEQFF. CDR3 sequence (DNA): TGTGCCAGCAGCCCCGGGTGGCGGGTCTCCTACAATGAGCAGTTCTTC.